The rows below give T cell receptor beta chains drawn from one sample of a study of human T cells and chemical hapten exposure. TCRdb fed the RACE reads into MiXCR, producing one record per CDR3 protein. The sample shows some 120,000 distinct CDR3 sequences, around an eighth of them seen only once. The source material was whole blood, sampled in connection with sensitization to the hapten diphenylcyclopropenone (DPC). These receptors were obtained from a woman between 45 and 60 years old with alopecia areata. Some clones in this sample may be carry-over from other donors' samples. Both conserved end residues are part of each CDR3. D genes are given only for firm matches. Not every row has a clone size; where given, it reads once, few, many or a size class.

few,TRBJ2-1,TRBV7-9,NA,TGTGCCAGCAGCTTAGTCGGGGACCCCTACAATGAGCAGTTCTTC,CASSLVGDPYNEQFF
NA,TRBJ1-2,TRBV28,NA,TGTGCCAGCAGTTTTTTCCTCGATGGCTACACCTTC,CASSFFLDGYTF
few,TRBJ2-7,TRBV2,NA,TGTGCCAGCAACGAGGTTATGACCTACGAGCAGTACTTC,CASNEVMTYEQYF
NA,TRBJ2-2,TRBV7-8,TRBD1,TGTGCCAGCAGCTTAGCGGACAGGGTTACCGGGGAGCTGTTTTTT,CASSLADRVTGELFF
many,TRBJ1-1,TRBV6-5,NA,TGTGCCAGCAGTTACGAACACAGGAACACTGAAGCTTTCTTT,CASSYEHRNTEAFF
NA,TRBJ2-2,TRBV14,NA,TGTGCCAGCAGCCAAGTTGTAACCGGGGAGCTGTTTTTT,CASSQVVTGELFF
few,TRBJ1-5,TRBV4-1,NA,TGCGCCAGCAGCCAAGCCGAACGGGATCTTCAGTATAGCAATCAGCCCCAGCATTTT,CASSQAERDLQYSNQPQHF
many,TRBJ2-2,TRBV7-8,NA,TGTGCCAGCAGCTTATTGTGGCAGAGCGGAACCGGGGAGCTGTTTTTT,CASSLLWQSGTGELFF
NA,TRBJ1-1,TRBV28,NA,TGTGCCAGCAGTTGGGGGGCGATCACTGAAGCTTTCTTT,CASSWGAITEAFF
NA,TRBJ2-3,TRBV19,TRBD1,TGTGCCAGTAGACCGGACAGGGGCCCTAGCACAGATACGCAGTATTTT,CASRPDRGPSTDTQYF
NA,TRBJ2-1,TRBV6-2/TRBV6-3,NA,TGTGCCAGCAGTTACGGCCTAAGGGCCAGGGTCAATGAGCAGTTCTTC,CASSYGLRARVNEQFF
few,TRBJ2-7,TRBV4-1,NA,TGCGCCAGCAGCCAAACCGGGACGGACGAGCAGTACTTC,CASSQTGTDEQYF
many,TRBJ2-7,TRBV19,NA,TGTGCCAGTAGTCCCCGGATACGGCCGTACTTC,CASSPRIRPYF
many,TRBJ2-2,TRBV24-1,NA,TGTGCCACCAGTGATTTGGGAGGGACAGAGGACACCGGGGAGCTGTTTTTT,CATSDLGGTEDTGELFF
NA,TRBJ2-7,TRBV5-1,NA,TGCGCCAGCACCATGGATCCGTCCTCATACGAGCAGTACTTC,CASTMDPSSYEQYF
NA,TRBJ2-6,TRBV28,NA,TGTGCCAGCATTGGTGTGGGCGGGCCTGGGGCCAACGTCCTGACTTTC,CASIGVGGPGANVLTF
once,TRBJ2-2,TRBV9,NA,TGTGCCAGCAGCGTAGGGGTAGGGAGAGCCACCGGGGAGCTGTTTTTT,CASSVGVGRATGELFF